A single sample gave rise to the 3 T cell receptor beta chains below, sequenced in a study of response to subunit inactivated influenza vaccine. One entry per CDR3 protein results from TCRdb running MiXCR on the RT-PCR reads. Counted here are roughly 460,000 distinct CDR3 sequences, 9.5% to 12% occurring once; the ten biggest clones make up more than 10%. Source: PBMCs from blood, taken 40 to 50 days after vaccination. The receptors were sampled from a man aged 50 to 60 who received an inactivated influenza vaccine.

This clonotype occurred many times. This rearrangement joins TRBV20-1 to TRBJ2-2, with D possibly being TRBD1 (5 bases). Germline loops: CDR1 DFQATT, CDR2 SNEGSKA (reference sequence). The CDR3 is made up of 17 amino acids. V dropped 3 bases and J dropped 0 bases, with 17 bases sitting between them. The CDR3 here is CSASKPKDTPNTGELFF. DNA for the CDR3: TGCAGTGCTAGCAAACCGAAGGACACTCCGAACACCGGGGAGCTGTTTTTT.

This clonotype was picked up a small number of times. The genes are TRBV7-3 and TRBJ2-7; maybe TRBD2 (5 bases). Germline V gene sequence: CDR1 SGHTA, CDR2 FQGTGA. The CDR3 loop spans 13 amino acids. Between the trimmed V and J ends, which lost 2 bases and 6 bases, there was a span of 11 bases. CDR3 DNA: TGTGCCAGCAGCTTAGAGGGAACCGCCGAGCAGTACTTC. Translating gives CASSLEGTAEQYF.

V gene TRBV7-2 combines with J gene TRBJ1-5; no firm D call. The CDR3 is made up of 15 amino acids. Per the germline V gene, CDR1 is SGHTA and CDR2 is FQGNSA. V shed 1 base and J shed 6 bases, with 13 bases lying between them. In nucleotides, the CDR3 is TGTGCCAGCAGCTTAGTCGGGGATACCGCTCAGCCCCAGCATTTT. Translated, it gives CASSLVGDTAQPQHF.